In its sample, the clone carrying this T cell receptor beta chain was seen once. The PCR employed 60 Vbeta primers together with 13 Jbeta primers. TCRdb keeps only in-frame clones here, not all; method: immunoSEQ multiplex PCR. Of approximately 150,000 clones listed, approximately 83% are singletons. From germline, CDR1 is MGHDK and CDR2 SYGVNS. The CDR3 is made up of 16 amino acids. The sample is drawn from a study of cytomegalovirus exposure and HLA in healthy donors. The chain links TRBV25-1 to TRBJ2-5, with 9 bases identical to TRBD2. The closer fit of TRBJ2-7 to the DNA end suggests the J call may be wrong. Input material: PBMCs. The TCR sequence derives from a male donor in good health and CMV-seronegative. Here the CDR3 reads CASSELPSGTVSEQYF. As DNA, the CDR3 is TGTGCCAGCAGTGAATTGCCTAGCGGGACCGTAAGCGAGCAGTACTTC.